What follows is one T cell receptor (beta chain) and its context. Its antigen is unidentified. The data originate from a study of PD-L1 blockade in urothelial cancer. Study results and limitations: Below-median pretreatment blood TCR clonality was associated with improved progression-free and overall survival.

Measured with immunoSEQ multiplex PCR; TCRdb has only the in-frame clones, and not every one. The sample carries 120,000 or so clones, roughly 88% recorded once. Losses at the gene ends were 5 bases for V and 4 bases for J; bases not matched to a gene: 4. This CDR3 comprises 13 residues. The germline V gene encodes CDR1 MNHNS and CDR2 SASEGT. Time point indicated: peripheral blood 6 weeks after treatment start. Patients each gave 1 to 8 samples, pretreatment and on-treatment. The V gene is TRBV6-1, the J gene TRBJ2-5, with 7 bases matching TRBD2. The clonotype originates from a man in his fifties or sixties with urothelial cancer. The specimen was PBMCs, collected around atezolizumab (anti-PD-L1) treatment. The DNA of the CDR3 is TGTGCCAGCAGTCGGGAGGCCCGAGAGACCCAGTACTTC. Translation gives CASSREARETQYF.